This TCR beta chain was sequenced for a study of Graves' ophthalmopathy and Graves' hyperthyroidism. As concerns this clonotype: Its antigen remains unknown.

Findings and caveats of the study: Blood also contained most of the expanded thyroid clonotypes above 0.001 frequency.

The authors amplified TCR beta CDR3 regions, and they did so from RNA transcripts for repertoire sequencing. RT-PCR was first run with HTBI primers, then multiplex PCR in a second round. TCRdb reprocessed the multiplex PCR reads via MiXCR and lists one record per CDR3 protein. The table lists more than 1,000,000 distinct CDR3 sequences, about 36% of them singletons. Germline CDR1 is DFQATT and CDR2 is SNEGSKA (reference sequence). V lost 3 bases and J 6 bases, leaving 8 bases between the germline ends. CDR3 length: 11 amino acids. The chain is built from TRBV20-1 and TRBJ1-2; D call uncertain. The material sequenced was peripheral blood or thyroid tissue (not recorded which). The source of this sequence is an adult man with Graves' hyperthyroidism. The CDR3, as DNA: TGCAGTGCTAGGACCGTGGATGGCTACACCTTC. Protein product: CSARTVDGYTF.